This T cell receptor beta chain stems from a study of glioma-infiltrating T cells. Regarding the study as a whole: Only very few CDR3 sequences appeared in both tissue and blood.

In germline, CDR1 is LNHNV, CDR2 YYDKDF (reference sequence). CDR3 length equals 15 residues. V dropped 1 base and J dropped 1 base, with 10 bases sitting between them. TCR alpha and beta CDR3 regions were amplified from RNA using iRepertoire nested multiplex PCR. For one-step reverse transcription and amplification, about 90-400 ng of tissue mRNA or PBMC total RNA was used. TCRdb re-called the multiplex PCR reads through MiXCR, storing one row per CDR3 protein. The table has around 120,000 distinct CDR3 sequences, around 25% seen once. This clonotype has a count of ten or more. Its target is not known.

The genes are TRBV15 and TRBJ1-1; TRBD1 is a possible D gene (5 bases). This clonotype originated in a human donor with low-grade glioma or glioblastoma, undergoing nonglioma brain surgery, or in good health (not recorded which). The sample taken for sequencing was glioma tissue, nonneoplastic brain tissue, or PBMCs (not recorded which). CDR3 in DNA: TGTGCCACCAGCAGAGCTTCGGGGACGAACACTGAAGCTTTCTTT. This codes for CATSRASGTNTEAFF.